The text below deals with one T cell receptor (beta chain). Its specificity is unknown. The data belong to a study of graft-versus-host responses after intestinal transplantation. Across the whole study: Those transplanted obtained multivisceral, liver-intestinal, or isolated intestinal grafts. Recipients were all induced with anti-thymocyte globulin, then given tacrolimus and steroids for 2 to 4 years.

Researchers processed graft tissue to release intraepithelial and lamina propria lymphocytes. The CDR3 spans 13 residues. Germline V gene sequence: CDR1 SEHNR, CDR2 FQNEAQ (reference sequence). Produced via immunoSEQ multiplex PCR; TCRdb's table is partial and in-frame only. This repertoire shows just under 30,000 clones, about four fifths found once; its top ten account for 3%. Study-wide points: After transplant, early declines in HvG clones were associated with peak levels of circulating GvH clones.

The chain uses TRBV7-9 and TRBJ2-5, with a weak D call TRBD1 (5 bases). The DNA end is a closer match to TRBJ2-7, so the J assignment may be wrong. Sequenced material: ileum tissue, taken 98 days after intestinal transplantation. The receptor was derived from a human patient who received an intestinal transplant, so some T cells may come from the graft donor. The CDR3 region has the DNA TGTGCCAGCACCCCGACAGAGACCTACGAGCAGTACTTC. It specifies CASTPTETYEQYF.